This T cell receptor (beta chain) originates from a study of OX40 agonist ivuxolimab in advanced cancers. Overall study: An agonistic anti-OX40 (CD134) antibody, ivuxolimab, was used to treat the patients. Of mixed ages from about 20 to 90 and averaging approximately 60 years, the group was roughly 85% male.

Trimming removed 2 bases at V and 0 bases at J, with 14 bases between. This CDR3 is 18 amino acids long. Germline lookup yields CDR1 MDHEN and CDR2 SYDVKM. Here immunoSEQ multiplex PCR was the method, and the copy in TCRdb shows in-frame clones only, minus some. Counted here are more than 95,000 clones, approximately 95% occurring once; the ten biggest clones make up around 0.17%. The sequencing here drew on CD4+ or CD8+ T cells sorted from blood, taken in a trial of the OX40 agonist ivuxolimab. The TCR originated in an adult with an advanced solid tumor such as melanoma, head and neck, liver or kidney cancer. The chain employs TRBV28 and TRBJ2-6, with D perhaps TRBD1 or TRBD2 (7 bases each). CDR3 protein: CASSLPRGTISGANVLTF. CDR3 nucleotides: TGTGCCAGCAGTTTACCCAGGGGGACTATCTCTGGGGCCAACGTCCTGACTTTC.